The rows below give T cell receptor beta chains drawn from one sample of a study of T cell responses to AZD1222 COVID-19 vaccine. Sequencing was performed with immunoSEQ multiplex PCR; in TCRdb, only in-frame clones are kept and a portion is missing. The table has just under 95,000 clones, 86% seen once. The sequencing used peripheral blood, collected on day 0 of AZD1222 vaccination. The source of these receptors is an adult in good health. Each CDR3 is given with its conserved first and last residue. Each record gives: clone size, V gene, D gene, J gene, CDR3 protein, CDR3 DNA. D genes are given only for firm matches. Some rows mark clone size as missing; the rest say once, few, many or name a class of expanded clone.

-	TRBV6-5	-	TRBJ1-4	CATSGANEKLFF	TGTGCCACCTCAGGGGCTAATGAAAAACTGTTTTTT
-	TRBV3-1/TRBV3-2	-	TRBJ2-1	CASSQDSGTFNEQFF	TGTGCCAGCAGCCAAGATTCGGGGACTTTCAATGAGCAGTTCTTC
-	TRBV28	-	TRBJ2-7	CASSLSRMVTYF	TGTGCCAGCAGTTTATCGAGGATGGTAACGTACTTC
-	TRBV15	TRBD2	TRBJ2-7	CATKVGRGTSYEQYF	TGTGCCACCAAGGTTGGGCGGGGGACCTCCTACGAGCAGTACTTC
-	TRBV7-8	-	TRBJ1-5	CASSSLTGWQPQHF	TGTGCCAGCAGCTCCCTGACAGGTTGGCAGCCCCAGCATTTT
once	TRBV15	-	TRBJ2-5	CATSRDPGFQETQYF	TGTGCCACCAGCAGAGATCCGGGATTCCAAGAGACCCAGTACTTC
-	TRBV15	-	TRBJ2-1	CATSSFGIYNEQFF	TGTGCCACCAGCAGCTTTGGAATATACAATGAGCAGTTCTTC
-	TRBV5-1	-	TRBJ2-5	CASSFGTVQETQYF	TGCGCCAGCAGCTTCGGGACGGTACAAGAGACCCAGTACTTC
-	TRBV5-1	-	TRBJ2-1	CASSLGSGSSYNEQFF	TGCGCCAGCAGCTTGGGGTCTGGGAGCTCCTACAATGAGCAGTTCTTC
-	TRBV6-5	TRBD1	TRBJ1-2	CASSNFRQGDGYTF	TGTGCCAGCAGTAATTTCAGACAGGGAGATGGCTACACCTTC
-	TRBV18	TRBD2	TRBJ2-7	CASSPPRLAGAHEQYF	TGTGCCAGCTCACCACCACGACTAGCGGGAGCCCACGAGCAGTACTTC
-	TRBV5-1	TRBD2	TRBJ2-1	CASSRLAGGDNEQFF	TGCGCCAGCAGCCGACTAGCGGGAGGCGACAATGAGCAGTTCTTC
-	TRBV5-1	-	TRBJ2-3	CASRIIIGAIGDTQYF	TGCGCCAGCAGAATCATTATTGGGGCCATTGGGGATACGCAGTATTTT
-	TRBV6-5	-	TRBJ2-3	CASMRTGSGDTQYF	TGTGCCAGCATGAGGACGGGATCGGGTGATACGCAGTATTTT
-	TRBV9	-	TRBJ2-7	CASSVEGWGEQYF	TGTGCCAGCAGCGTAGAGGGGTGGGGCGAGCAGTACTTC
once	TRBV28	-	TRBJ1-5	CASRSVNQPQHF	TGTGCCAGCAGGTCAGTCAATCAGCCCCAGCATTTT
-	TRBV7-2	-	TRBJ2-7	CASSLVDEQYF	TGTGCCAGCAGCTTAGTTGACGAGCAGTACTTC
-	TRBV28	-	TRBJ1-5	CASSFFSGPRQPQHF	TGTGCCAGCAGTTTCTTTTCTGGTCCCCGGCAGCCCCAGCATTTT
-	TRBV11-3	-	TRBJ2-1	CASSLDRWGRGTYNEQFF	TGTGCCAGCAGCTTAGATCGGTGGGGAAGGGGGACCTACAATGAGCAGTTCTTC
-	TRBV28	TRBD1	TRBJ1-3	CASSRALRTGPSSGNTIYF	TGTGCCAGCAGCCGCGCGCTGCGGACAGGCCCCAGCTCTGGAAACACCATATATTTT
once	TRBV18	-	TRBJ1-6	CASSPNSDSQNSPLHF	TGTGCCAGCTCACCAAATTCGGACAGCCAAAATTCACCCCTCCACTTT
-	TRBV3-1/TRBV3-2	-	TRBJ1-6	CASSRGGYNSPLHF	TGTGCCAGCAGCCGGGGGGGGTATAATTCACCCCTCCACTTT
-	TRBV14	TRBD1	TRBJ1-1	CASSQHLTGGLEAFF	TGTGCCAGCAGCCAACATCTTACAGGGGGACTTGAAGCTTTCTTT
-	TRBV5-1	-	TRBJ2-4	CASSLGGTKNIQYF	TGCGCCAGCAGCTTGGGAGGGACCAAAAACATTCAGTACTTC
-	TRBV20-1	TRBD1	TRBJ2-7	CSASLDRGLTYEQYF	TGCAGTGCTAGTCTTGACAGGGGTCTTACCTACGAGCAGTACTTC
-	TRBV12-3/TRBV12-4	-	TRBJ2-7	CASSPRDDYEQYF	TGTGCCAGCAGCCCCAGGGACGACTACGAGCAGTACTTC